The T cell receptor (beta chain) under discussion was sequenced for a study of untreated major depressive disorder. Study-level findings and limits: CD4+ T cells from depressed patients used TRBV05-01 (Vbeta 5.1) more often than controls.

Sequenced by immunoSEQ multiplex PCR; TCRdb stores in-frame clones only, minus some. Of about 25,000 clones listed, approximately 91% are singletons. The sample holds a few counts of this clone. As yet, its antigen is unknown. This CDR3 comprises 14 residues. Germline CDR1 reads LNHDA; CDR2 reads SQIVND (reference sequence). The germline V and J ends were trimmed by 0 bases and 8 bases, with 13 bases remaining between them. This receptor was taken from a woman aged 25 to 39 with major depressive disorder. The chain has TRBV19 and TRBJ1-2; TRBD1 is a possible D gene (6 bases). Sequenced input: CD4+ T cells from PBMCs. CDR3 region: CASSIDTGASGYTF. The CDR3 nucleotides read TGTGCCAGTAGTATAGATACGGGGGCGAGCGGCTACACCTTC.